What follows are 15 T cell receptor beta chains derived from one specimen sequenced in a study of T cells expressing NK-cell markers. Each CDR3 protein gets one entry in TCRdb, which reprocessed the 5' RACE reads and gives no DNA. The sample table includes about 550,000 distinct CDR3 sequences. Sequenced: blood T cells: a sorted CD56 or NKG2C T cell subset, CD4+ or CD8+ T cells, or bulk PBMC T cells (not recorded which). Receptors originate from a man aged 18 to 30 in good health.

The genes are TRBV5-5 and TRBJ2-1; TCRdb returns TRBD2, unconfirmable since there is no DNA. CDR3 size: 13 residues. Germline loops: CDR1 SGHKS, CDR2 YYEKEE (reference sequence). The CDR3 sequence: CASSPSPSEEQFF.

J is TRBJ2-3 and V is TRBV12-3 or TRBV12-4; TCRdb designates TRBD2, a call that cannot be tested without DNA. The CDR3 is 14 amino acids. The CDR3 is CASSAGTRLDTQYF.

This chain uses TRBV7-8 with TRBJ2-3. The CDR3 length is 16 residues. The germline CDR1 and CDR2 sequences are SGHVS and FQNEAQ. The CDR3 sequence: CASSRRAVSSTDTQYF. The full variable domain, completed using reference TRBV7-8 and TRBJ2-3, is GAGVSQSPRYKVAKRGQDVALRCDPISGHVSLFWYQQALGQGPEFLTYFQNEAQLDKSGLPSDRFFAERPEGSVSTLKIQRTQQEDSAVYLCASSRRAVSSTDTQYFGPGTRLTVL.

The chain joins TRBV2 to TRBJ2-1; there is no DNA to check the TCRdb D call of TRBD1. The CDR3 sequence is 17 residues long. CDR1 and CDR2 from the germline V gene are SNHLY and FYNNEI. This CDR3 reads CASSELIGTPSSDEQFF.

This sequence joins TRBV20-1 and TRBJ2-2. The germline gives CDR1 DFQATT, CDR2 SNEGSKA (reference sequence). The CDR3 extends over 15 amino acids. The CDR3 spells CSAASRIPNTGELFF.

The chain uses TRBV29-1 and TRBJ2-2. CDR3 length equals 13 residues. CDR1 and CDR2 (germline): SQVTM, ANQGSEA. CDR3: CSVVLIGAGELFF.

The chain carries TRBV12-3 or TRBV12-4 and TRBJ1-4. This CDR3 contains 16 residues. CDR3 region: CASSSFRALRGEKLFF.

V is TRBV20-1 and J is TRBJ2-1; TCRdb outputs TRBD2, but without DNA this stays unchecked. This CDR3 comprises 15 residues. The germline gives CDR1 DFQATT, CDR2 SNEGSKA (reference sequence). CDR3 region: CSARPRLAGGPKQFF.

This chain connects TRBV5-1 to TRBJ2-7; TCRdb calls TRBD1, which cannot be checked without DNA. The CDR3 loop spans 13 amino acids. In germline, CDR1 is SGHRS, CDR2 YFSETQ. CDR3 region: CASSLDDSDEQYF.

This chain connects TRBV20-1 to TRBJ2-7. This CDR3 has 12 amino acids. Germline-derived CDR1 and CDR2 are DFQATT and SNEGSKA (reference sequence). CDR3 protein: CSARADKNEQYF.

The rearrangement joins TRBV4-3 to TRBJ2-2. The germline gives CDR1 LGHNA, CDR2 YSLEER. The CDR3 covers 13 residues. The CDR3 sequence: CASSQEDVGELFF.

The chain is built from TRBV4-1 and TRBJ1-1. This CDR3 is built from 15 residues. Germline V gives CDR1 MGHRA, CDR2 YSYEKL. The CDR3 sequence is CASSRDSLSAPEAFF.

The chain combines TRBV7-8 with TRBJ2-1; TCRdb selects TRBD1, and the lack of DNA leaves this call unchecked. This CDR3 comprises 16 residues. The germline V gene has CDR1 SGHVS and CDR2 FQNEAQ. The CDR3 here is CASSSITGTGRNEQFF.

CDR3: CASSLERTLILYNEQFF. This chain links TRBV7-6 with TRBJ2-1; TCRdb outputs TRBD2, but without DNA this stays unchecked. The CDR3 covers 17 residues. Germline V CDR1 and CDR2: SGHVS, FNYEAQ.

This sequence joins TRBV5-1 and TRBJ2-5; TCRdb proposes TRBD2, but this gene call is untestable without DNA. The V gene's germline CDR1 is SGHRS and CDR2 YFSETQ. The CDR3 has 14 amino acids. CDR3 sequence: CASRRRLERMAQYF.